This TCR beta chain was identified in a study of blood T cell repertoires in COVID-19. Looking at the study overall: COVID-19 samples from acute and convalescent phases originated in the United States, Italy and Spain. The cDNA or gDNA used as material had been derived from T cells, B-cell-depleted T cells, or PBMCs.

Germline lookup yields CDR1 GTSNPN and CDR2 SVGIG (reference sequence). V lost 0 bases and J lost 1, with 12 bases in between. The CDR3 is 15 amino acids. Methods used by the authors: It was from reference gene primer amplification that nucleated cell counts were estimated. The method was immunoSEQ multiplex PCR; TCRdb's version includes in-frame clones alone and lacks a portion of them. V and J calls and clone size are as listed in that table; D and trimming were resolved from the DNA. The table has around 160,000 clones, roughly 74% seen once. This clonotype was obtained from an elderly woman with acute or convalescent COVID-19. The specimen sequenced was peripheral blood. The rearrangement links TRBV30 to TRBJ2-5, with unresolved D. The CDR3: CAWSVSRWSQETQYF. The CDR3 DNA sequence: TGTGCCTGGAGTGTATCGCGATGGAGCCAAGAGACCCAGTACTTC.